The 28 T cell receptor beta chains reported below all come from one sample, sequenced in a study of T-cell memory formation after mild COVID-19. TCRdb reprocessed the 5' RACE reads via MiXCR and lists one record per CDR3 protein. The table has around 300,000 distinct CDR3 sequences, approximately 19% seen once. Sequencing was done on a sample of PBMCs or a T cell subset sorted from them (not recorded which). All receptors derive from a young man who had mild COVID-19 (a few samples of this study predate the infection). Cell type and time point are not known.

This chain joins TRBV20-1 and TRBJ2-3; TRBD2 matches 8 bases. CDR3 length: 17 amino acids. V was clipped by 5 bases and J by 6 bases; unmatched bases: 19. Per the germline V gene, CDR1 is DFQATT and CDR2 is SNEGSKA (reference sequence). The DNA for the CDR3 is TGCAGTGCTGGCCGGCTCTGGCGCGGGGGGTCCCCGGATACGCAGTATTTT. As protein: CSAGRLWRGGSPDTQYF.

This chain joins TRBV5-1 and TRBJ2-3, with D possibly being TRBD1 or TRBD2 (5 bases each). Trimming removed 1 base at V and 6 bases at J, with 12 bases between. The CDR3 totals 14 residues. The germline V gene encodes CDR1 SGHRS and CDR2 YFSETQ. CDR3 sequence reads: CASSLRDPGDTQYF. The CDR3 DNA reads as TGCGCCAGCAGCTTGAGGGACCCCGGGGATACGCAGTATTTT.

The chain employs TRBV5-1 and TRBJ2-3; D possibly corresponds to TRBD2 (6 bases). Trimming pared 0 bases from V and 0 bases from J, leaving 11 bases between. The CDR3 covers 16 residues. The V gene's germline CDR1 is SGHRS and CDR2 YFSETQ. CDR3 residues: CASSLGTTPSTDTQYF. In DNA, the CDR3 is TGCGCCAGCAGCTTGGGGACTACGCCCAGCACAGATACGCAGTATTTT.

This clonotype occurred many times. CDR3 protein: CASSPVGTSSTDTQYF. In DNA, the CDR3 is TGCGCCAGCAGCCCGGTCGGCACGTCTAGCACAGATACGCAGTATTTT. The chain uses TRBV5-1 and TRBJ2-3; D uncertain. The germline gives CDR1 SGHRS, CDR2 YFSETQ. The CDR3 is 16 amino acids. V lost 4 bases to trimming and J lost 0 bases, with 15 bases between them.

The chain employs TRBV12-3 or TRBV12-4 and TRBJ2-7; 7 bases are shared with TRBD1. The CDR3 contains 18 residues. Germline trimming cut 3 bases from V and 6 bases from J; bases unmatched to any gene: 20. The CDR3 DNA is TGTGCCAGCAGTTTCAGTCAAGTTGTCTTACAGGGGATGGGCGAGCAGTACGTC. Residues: CASSFSQVVLQGMGEQYV.

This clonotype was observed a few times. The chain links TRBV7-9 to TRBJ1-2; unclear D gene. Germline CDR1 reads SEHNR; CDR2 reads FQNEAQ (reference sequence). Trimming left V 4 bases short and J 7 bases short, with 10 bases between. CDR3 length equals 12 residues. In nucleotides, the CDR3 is TGTGCCAGCAGCTCAGCGCGGATTGGCTACACCTTC. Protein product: CASSSARIGYTF.

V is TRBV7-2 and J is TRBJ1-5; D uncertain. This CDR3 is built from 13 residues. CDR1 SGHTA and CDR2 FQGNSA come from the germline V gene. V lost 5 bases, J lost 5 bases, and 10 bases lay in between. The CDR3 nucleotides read TGTGCCAGCAGCAGCCGACGCGATCAGCCCCAGCATTTT. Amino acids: CASSSRRDQPQHF.

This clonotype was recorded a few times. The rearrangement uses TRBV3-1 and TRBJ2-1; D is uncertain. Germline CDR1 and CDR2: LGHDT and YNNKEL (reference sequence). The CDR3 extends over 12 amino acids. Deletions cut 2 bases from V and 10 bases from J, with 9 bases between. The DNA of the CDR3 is TGTGCCAGCAGCCAATATACCGGCGAGCAGTTCTTC. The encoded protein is CASSQYTGEQFF.

CDR3 residues: CASSGPGLKNEQFF. CDR3 DNA: TGTGCCAGCAGTGGCCCGGGGCTCAAAAATGAGCAGTTCTTC. The genes are TRBV6-6 and TRBJ2-1; D possibly matches TRBD1 or TRBD2 (5 bases each). The CDR3 consists of 14 residues. Germline CDR1 MNHNY, CDR2 SVGAGI (reference sequence). V lost 5 bases to trimming and J lost 7 bases, with 15 bases between them.

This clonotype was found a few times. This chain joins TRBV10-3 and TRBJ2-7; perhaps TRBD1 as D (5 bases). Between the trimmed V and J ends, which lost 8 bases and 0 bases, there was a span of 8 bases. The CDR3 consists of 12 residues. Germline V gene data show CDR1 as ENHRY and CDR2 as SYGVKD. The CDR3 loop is CAIGADSYEQYF. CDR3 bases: TGTGCCATCGGGGCCGACTCCTACGAGCAGTACTTC.

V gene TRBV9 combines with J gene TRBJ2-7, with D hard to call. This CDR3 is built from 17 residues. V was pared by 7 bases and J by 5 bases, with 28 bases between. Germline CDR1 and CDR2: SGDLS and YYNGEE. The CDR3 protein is CASRPCAEFPPIHEQYV. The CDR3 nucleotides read TGTGCCAGCCGCCCTTGCGCGGAGTTTCCACCTATCCACGAGCAGTACGTC.

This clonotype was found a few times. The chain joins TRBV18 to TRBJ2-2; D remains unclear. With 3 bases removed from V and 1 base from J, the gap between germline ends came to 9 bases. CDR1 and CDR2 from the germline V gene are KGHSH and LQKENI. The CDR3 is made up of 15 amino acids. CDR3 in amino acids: CASSPIGLNTGELFF. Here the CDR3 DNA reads TGTGCCAGCTCACCTATTGGCCTGAACACCGGGGAGCTGTTTTTT.

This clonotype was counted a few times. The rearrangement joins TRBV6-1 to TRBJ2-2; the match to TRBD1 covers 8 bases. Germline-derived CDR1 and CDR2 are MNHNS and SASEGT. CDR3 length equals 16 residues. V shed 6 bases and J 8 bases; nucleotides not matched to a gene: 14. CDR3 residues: CASRDPRQGRSGELFF. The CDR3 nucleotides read TGTGCCAGCAGAGATCCAAGACAGGGGCGATCGGGGGAGCTGTTTTTT.

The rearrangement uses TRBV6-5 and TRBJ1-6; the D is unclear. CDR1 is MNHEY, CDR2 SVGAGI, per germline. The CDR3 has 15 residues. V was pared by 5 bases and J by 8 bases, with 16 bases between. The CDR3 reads CASSPYTGGDSPLHF. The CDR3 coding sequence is TGTGCCAGCAGTCCCTACACGGGCGGGGATTCACCCCTCCACTTT.

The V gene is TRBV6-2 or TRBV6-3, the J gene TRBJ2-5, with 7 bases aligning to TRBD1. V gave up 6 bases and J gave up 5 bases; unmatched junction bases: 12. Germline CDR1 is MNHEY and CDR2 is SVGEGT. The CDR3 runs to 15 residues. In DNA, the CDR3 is TGTGCCAGCAGCCGTCTCCTAGGGGGCGAGGAGACCCAGTACTTC. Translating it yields CASSRLLGGEETQYF.

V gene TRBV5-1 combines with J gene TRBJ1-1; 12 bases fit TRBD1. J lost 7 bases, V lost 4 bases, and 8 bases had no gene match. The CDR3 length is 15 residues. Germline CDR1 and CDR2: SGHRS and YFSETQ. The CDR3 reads CASSQWDRGQSEAFF. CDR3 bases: TGCGCCAGCAGCCAGTGGGACAGGGGGCAAAGTGAAGCTTTCTTT.

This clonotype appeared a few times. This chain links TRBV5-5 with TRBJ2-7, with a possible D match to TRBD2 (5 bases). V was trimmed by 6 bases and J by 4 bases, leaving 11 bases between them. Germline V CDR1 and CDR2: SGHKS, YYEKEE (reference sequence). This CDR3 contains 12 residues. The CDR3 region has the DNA TGTGCCAGCACACGCTCGGGGTACGAGCAGTACGTC. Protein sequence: CASTRSGYEQYV.

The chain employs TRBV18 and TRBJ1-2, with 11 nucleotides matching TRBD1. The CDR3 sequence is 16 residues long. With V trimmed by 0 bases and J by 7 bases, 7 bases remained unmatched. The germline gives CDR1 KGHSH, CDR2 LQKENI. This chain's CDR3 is CASSPPGTGGLGGYTF. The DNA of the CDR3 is TGTGCCAGCTCACCACCCGGGACAGGGGGTCTGGGTGGCTACACCTTC.

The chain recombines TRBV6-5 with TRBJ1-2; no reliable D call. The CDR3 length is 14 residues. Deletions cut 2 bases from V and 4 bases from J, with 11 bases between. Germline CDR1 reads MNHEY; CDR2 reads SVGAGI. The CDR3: CASSYRREPYGYTF. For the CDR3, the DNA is TGTGCCAGCAGTTACCGTCGGGAGCCCTATGGCTACACCTTC.

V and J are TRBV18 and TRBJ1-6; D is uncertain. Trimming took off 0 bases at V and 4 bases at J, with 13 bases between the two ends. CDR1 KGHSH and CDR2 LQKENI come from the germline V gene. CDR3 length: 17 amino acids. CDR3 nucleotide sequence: TGTGCCAGCTCACCACCGGCAGAACAGCGTTATAATTCACCCCTCCACTTT. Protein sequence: CASSPPAEQRYNSPLHF.

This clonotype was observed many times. The CDR3 reads CASSMGGVEQYF. In DNA, the CDR3 is TGTGCCAGCAGCATGGGAGGGGTCGAGCAGTACTTC. The chain combines TRBV7-9 with TRBJ2-7; 7 nucleotides align to TRBD2. The germline gives CDR1 SEHNR, CDR2 FQNEAQ (reference sequence). This CDR3 region has 12 residues. The J segment lost 6 bases and the V segment lost 5 bases, leaving 4 bases of the junction unmatched.

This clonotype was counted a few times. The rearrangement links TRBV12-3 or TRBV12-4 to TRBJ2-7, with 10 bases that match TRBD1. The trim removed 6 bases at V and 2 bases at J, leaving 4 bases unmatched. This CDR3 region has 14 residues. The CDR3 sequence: CASSYGTGAYEQYF. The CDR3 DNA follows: TGTGCCAGCAGCTATGGGACAGGGGCCTACGAGCAGTACTTC.

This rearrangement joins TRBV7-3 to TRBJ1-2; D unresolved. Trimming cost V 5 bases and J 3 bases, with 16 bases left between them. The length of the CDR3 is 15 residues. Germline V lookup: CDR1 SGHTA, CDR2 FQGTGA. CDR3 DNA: TGTGCCAGCAGCCCAAGTAGTACAGAGGACTATGGCTACACCTTC. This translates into CASSPSSTEDYGYTF.

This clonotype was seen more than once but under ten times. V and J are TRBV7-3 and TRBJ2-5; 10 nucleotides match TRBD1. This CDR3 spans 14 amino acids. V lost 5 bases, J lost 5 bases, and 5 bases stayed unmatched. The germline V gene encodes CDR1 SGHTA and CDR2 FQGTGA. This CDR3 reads CASSLTGGSETQYF. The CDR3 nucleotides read TGTGCCAGCAGCCTGACAGGGGGCAGTGAGACCCAGTACTTC.

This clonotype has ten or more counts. CDR3 nucleotides: TGCAGTGCTAGGCCCCTAGCGGTCTCCTACAATGAGCAGTTCTTC. As protein: CSARPLAVSYNEQFF. V usage is TRBV20-1 and J usage is TRBJ2-1, with 7 bases identical to TRBD2. The germline CDR1 and CDR2 sequences are DFQATT and SNEGSKA (reference sequence). The CDR3 has 15 amino acids. The V gene end was trimmed by 3 bases and the J gene end by 0 bases; junction bases not matched to a gene: 5.

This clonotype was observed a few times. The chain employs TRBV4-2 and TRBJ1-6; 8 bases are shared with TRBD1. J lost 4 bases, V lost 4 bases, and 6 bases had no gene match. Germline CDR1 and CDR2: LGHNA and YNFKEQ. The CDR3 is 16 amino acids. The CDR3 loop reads CASSPDRGNYNSPLHF. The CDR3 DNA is TGTGCCAGCAGCCCCGACAGGGGAAATTATAATTCACCCCTCCACTTT.

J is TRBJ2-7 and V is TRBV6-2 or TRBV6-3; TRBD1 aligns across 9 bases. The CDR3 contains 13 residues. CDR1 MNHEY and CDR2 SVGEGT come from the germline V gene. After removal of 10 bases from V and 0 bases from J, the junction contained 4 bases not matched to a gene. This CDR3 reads CATGTGTSYEQYF. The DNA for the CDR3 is TGTGCCACTGGGACAGGGACCTCCTACGAGCAGTACTTC.

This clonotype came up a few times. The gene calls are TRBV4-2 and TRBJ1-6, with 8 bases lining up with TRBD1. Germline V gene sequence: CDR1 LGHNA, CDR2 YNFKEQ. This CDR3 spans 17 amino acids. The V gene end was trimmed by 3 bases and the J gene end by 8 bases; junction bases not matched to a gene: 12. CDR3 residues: CASSQVRVGTGYSPLHF. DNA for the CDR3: TGTGCCAGCAGCCAGGTACGGGTTGGGACAGGCTATTCACCCCTCCACTTT.